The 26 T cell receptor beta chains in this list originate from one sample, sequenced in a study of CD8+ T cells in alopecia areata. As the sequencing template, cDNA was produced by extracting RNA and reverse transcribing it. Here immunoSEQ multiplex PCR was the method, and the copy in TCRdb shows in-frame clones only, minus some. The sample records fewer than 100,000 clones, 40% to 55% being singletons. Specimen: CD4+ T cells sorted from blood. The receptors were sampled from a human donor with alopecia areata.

In DNA form, the CDR3 reads TGCAGCGTTGAGGCAGCAGAGACCCAGTACTTC. Protein sequence: CSVEAAETQYF. The rearrangement joins TRBV29-1 to TRBJ2-5; D gene ambiguous. V lost 3 bases to trimming and J lost 4 bases, with 6 bases between them. This CDR3 is built from 11 residues. Germline CDR1 and CDR2: SQVTM and ANQGSEA.

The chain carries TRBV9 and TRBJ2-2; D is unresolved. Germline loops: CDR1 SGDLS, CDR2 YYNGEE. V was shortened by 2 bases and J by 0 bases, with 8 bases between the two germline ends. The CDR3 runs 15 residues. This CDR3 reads CASSVDGSNTGELFF. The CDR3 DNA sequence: TGTGCCAGCAGCGTTGACGGATCGAACACCGGGGAGCTGTTTTTT.

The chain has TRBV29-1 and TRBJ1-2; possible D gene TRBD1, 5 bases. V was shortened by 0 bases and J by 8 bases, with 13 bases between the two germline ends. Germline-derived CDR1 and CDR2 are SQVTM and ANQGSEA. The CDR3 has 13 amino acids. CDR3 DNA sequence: TGCAGCGTTGAAGATCCCGGGACGCTGGGCTACACCTTC. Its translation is CSVEDPGTLGYTF.

This CDR3 is CAWSVLGGSAATEAFF. For the CDR3, the DNA is TGTGCCTGGAGTGTACTAGGGGGATCCGCGGCCACTGAAGCTTTCTTT. The rearrangement uses TRBV30 and TRBJ1-1, with D possibly TRBD1 on 6 matching bases. Germline assignment: CDR1 GTSNPN and CDR2 SVGIG (reference sequence). V gave up 0 bases and J gave up 4 bases, with 18 bases separating them. The CDR3 extends over 16 amino acids.

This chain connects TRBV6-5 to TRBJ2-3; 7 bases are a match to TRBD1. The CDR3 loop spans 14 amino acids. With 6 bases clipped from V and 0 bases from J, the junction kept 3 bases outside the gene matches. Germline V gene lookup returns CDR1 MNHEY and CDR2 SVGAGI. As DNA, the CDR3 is TGTGCCAGCAGGACAGGGATAAGCACAGATACGCAGTATTTT. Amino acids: CASRTGISTDTQYF.

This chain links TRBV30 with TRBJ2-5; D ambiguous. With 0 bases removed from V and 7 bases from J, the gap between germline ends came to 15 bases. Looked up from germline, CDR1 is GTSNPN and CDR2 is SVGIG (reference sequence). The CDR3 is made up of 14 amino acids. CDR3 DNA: TGTGCCTGGAGTGTAATGGCTCCTGGCGGGACCCAGTACTTC. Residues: CAWSVMAPGGTQYF.

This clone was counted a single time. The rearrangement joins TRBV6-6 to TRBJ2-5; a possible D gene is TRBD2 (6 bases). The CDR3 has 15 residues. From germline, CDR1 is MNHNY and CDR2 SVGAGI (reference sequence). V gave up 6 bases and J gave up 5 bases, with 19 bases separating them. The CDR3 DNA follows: TGTGCCAGCAGCGCGGGACGGCGCCAGGGCGAGACCCAGTACTTC. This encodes CASSAGRRQGETQYF.

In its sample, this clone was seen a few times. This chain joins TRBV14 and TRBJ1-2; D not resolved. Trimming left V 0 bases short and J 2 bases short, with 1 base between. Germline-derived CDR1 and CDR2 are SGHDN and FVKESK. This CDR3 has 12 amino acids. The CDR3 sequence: CASSQDNYGYTF. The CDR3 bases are TGTGCCAGCAGCCAAGACAACTATGGCTACACCTTC.

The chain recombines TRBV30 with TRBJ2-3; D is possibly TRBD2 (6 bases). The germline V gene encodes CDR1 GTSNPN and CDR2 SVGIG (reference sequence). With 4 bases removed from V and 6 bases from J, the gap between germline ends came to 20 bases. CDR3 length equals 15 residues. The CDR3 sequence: CAWIPSEGGSDTQYF. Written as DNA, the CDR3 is TGTGCCTGGATCCCAAGTGAGGGAGGATCGGATACGCAGTATTTT.

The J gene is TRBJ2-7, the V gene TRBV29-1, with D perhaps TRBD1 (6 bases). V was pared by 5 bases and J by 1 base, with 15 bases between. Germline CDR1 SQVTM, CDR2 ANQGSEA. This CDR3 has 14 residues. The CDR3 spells CSVYDRRRSYEQYF. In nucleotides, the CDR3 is TGCAGCGTTTACGACAGGCGGAGATCCTACGAGCAGTACTTC.

The CDR3 nucleotides are TGTGCCAGCAGTTTAGCGGGGGAGGGCGAAAACATTCAGTACTTC. It encodes CASSLAGEGENIQYF. The chain carries TRBV28 and TRBJ2-4; 7 bases map to TRBD2. The CDR3 runs to 15 residues. Germline values: CDR1 MDHEN, CDR2 SYDVKM. After removal of 2 bases from V and 5 bases from J, the junction contained 6 bases not matched to a gene.

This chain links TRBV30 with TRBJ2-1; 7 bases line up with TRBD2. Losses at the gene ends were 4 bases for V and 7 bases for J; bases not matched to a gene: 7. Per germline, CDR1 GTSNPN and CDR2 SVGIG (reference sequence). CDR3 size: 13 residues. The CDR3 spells CAWNKREDNEQFF. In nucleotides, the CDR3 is TGTGCCTGGAATAAGCGGGAAGATAATGAGCAGTTCTTC.

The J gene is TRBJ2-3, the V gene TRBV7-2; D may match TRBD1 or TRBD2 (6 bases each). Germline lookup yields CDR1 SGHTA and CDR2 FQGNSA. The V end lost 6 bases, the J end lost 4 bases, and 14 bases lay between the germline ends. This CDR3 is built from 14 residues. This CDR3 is CASSDEGGSDTQYF. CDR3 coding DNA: TGTGCCAGCAGTGATGAGGGGGGCTCAGATACGCAGTATTTT. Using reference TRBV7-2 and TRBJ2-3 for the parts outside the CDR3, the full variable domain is GAGVSQSPSNKVTEKGKDVELRCDPISGHTALYWYRQSLGQGLEFLIYFQGNSAPDKSGLPSDRFSAERTGGSVSTLTIQRTQQEDSAVYLCASSDEGGSDTQYFGPGTRLTVL.

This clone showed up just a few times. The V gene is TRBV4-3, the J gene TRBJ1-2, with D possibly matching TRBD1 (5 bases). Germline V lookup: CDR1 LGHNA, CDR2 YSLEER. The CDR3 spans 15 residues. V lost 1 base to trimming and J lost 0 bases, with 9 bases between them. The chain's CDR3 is CASSQGVQANYGYTF. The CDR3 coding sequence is TGCGCCAGCAGCCAAGGAGTACAGGCTAACTATGGCTACACCTTC.

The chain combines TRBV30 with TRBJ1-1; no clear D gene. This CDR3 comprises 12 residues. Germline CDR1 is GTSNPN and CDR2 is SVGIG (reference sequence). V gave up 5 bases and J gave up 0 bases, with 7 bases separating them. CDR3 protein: CAWEEVNTEAFF. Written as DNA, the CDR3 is TGTGCCTGGGAGGAGGTGAACACTGAAGCTTTCTTT.

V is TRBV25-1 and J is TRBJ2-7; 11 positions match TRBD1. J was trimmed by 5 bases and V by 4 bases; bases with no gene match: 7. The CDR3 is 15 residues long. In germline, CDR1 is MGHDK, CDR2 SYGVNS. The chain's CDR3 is CASSAWTGGLDEQYF. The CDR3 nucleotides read TGTGCCAGCAGTGCCTGGACAGGGGGCCTCGACGAGCAGTACTTC.

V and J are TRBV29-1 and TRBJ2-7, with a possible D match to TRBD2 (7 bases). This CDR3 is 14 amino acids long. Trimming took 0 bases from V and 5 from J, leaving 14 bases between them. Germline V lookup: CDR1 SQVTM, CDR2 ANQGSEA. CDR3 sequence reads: CSVEDGREGDEQYF. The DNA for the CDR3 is TGCAGCGTTGAAGATGGGAGGGAGGGGGACGAGCAGTACTTC.

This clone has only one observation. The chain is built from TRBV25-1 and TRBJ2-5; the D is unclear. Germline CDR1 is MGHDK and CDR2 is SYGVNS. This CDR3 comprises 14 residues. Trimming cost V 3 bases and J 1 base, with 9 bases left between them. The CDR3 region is CASSDTAVQETQYF. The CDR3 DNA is TGTGCCAGCAGTGACACGGCAGTCCAAGAGACCCAGTACTTC.

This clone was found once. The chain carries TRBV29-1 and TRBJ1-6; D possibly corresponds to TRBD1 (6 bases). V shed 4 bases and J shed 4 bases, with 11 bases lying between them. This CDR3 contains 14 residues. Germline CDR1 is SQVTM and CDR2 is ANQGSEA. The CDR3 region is CSVAGQTYNSPLHF. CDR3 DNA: TGCAGCGTTGCGGGACAAACTTATAATTCACCCCTCCACTTT.

This CDR3 is CASSRRVGTEAFF. The CDR3 nucleotides read TGCGCCAGCAGCCGCAGGGTGGGCACTGAAGCTTTCTTT. The chain joins TRBV4-3 to TRBJ1-1, with D possibly being TRBD1 (5 bases). The CDR3 covers 13 residues. V shed 4 bases and J shed 4 bases, with 10 bases lying between them. Germline CDR1 and CDR2: LGHNA and YSLEER.

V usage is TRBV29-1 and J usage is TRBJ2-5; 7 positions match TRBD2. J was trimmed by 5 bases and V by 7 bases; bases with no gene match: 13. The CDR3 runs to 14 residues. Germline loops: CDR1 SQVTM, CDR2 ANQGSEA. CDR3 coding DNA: TGCAGCGCCCGATTTGGGGGGAGGGCCGAGACCCAGTACTTC. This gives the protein CSARFGGRAETQYF.

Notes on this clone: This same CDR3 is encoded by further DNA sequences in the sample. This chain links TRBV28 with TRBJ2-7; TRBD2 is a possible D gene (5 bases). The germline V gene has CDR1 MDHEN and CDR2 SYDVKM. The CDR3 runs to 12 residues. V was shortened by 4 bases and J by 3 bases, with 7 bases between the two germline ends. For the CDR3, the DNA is TGTGCCAGCAGTTCCGGGGACTACGAGCAGTACTTC. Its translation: CASSSGDYEQYF.

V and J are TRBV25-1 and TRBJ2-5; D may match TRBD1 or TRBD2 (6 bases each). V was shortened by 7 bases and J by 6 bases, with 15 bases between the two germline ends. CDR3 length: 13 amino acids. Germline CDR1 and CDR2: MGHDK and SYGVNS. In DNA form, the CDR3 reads TGTGCCAGCACCCAGGCCGGGGGCAAGACCCAGTACTTC. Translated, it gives CASTQAGGKTQYF. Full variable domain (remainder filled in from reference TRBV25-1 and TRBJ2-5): EADIYQTPRYLVIGTGKKITLECSQTMGHDKMYWYQQDPGMELHLIHYSYGVNSTEKGDLSSESTVSRIRTEHFPLTLESARPSHTSQYLCASTQAGGKTQYFGPGTRLLVL.

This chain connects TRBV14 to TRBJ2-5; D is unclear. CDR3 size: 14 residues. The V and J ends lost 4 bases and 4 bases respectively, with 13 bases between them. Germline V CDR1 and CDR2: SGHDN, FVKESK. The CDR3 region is CASSRLETIETQYF. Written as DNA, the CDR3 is TGTGCCAGCAGCCGCCTTGAGACAATAGAGACCCAGTACTTC.

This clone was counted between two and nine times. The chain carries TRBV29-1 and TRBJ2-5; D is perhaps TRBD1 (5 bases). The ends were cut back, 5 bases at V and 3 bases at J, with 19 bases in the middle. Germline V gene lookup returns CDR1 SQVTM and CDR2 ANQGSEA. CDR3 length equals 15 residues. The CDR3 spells CSVRLKLRREETQYF. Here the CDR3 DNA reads TGCAGCGTTCGGCTTAAACTTCGCAGGGAAGAGACCCAGTACTTC.

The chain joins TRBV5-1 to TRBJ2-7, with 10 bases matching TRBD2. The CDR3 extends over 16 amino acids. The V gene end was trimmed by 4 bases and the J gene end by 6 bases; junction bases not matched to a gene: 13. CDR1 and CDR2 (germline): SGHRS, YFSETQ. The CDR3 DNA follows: TGCGCCAGCAGCGAAATAGCGGGAGGAGGTCTTAGCGAGCAGTACTTC. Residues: CASSEIAGGGLSEQYF.